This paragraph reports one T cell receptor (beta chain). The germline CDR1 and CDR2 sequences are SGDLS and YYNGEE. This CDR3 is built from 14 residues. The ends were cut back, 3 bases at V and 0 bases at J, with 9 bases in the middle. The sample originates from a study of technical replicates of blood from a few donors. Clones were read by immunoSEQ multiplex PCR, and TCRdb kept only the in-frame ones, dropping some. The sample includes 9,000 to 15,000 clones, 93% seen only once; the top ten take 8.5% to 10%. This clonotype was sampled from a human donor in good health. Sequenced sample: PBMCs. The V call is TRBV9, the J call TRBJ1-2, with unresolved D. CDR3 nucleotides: TGTGCCAGCAGCGCGACCACAGCTAACTATGGCTACACCTTC. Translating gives CASSATTANYGYTF.